This TCR beta chain was obtained from a study of metastatic and nonmetastatic thyroid tumors. Study in general: Peripheral blood and tumor or nodule samples from malignant and benign thyroid patients were compared. Overall study findings and caveats: The study reportedly found significantly higher TCR beta diversity in malignant thyroid tumors than benign nodules, in blood and tumor.

In the original processing: For papillary thyroid cancer, a distant-metastasis classifier was constructed from CDR3 differences observed across clinicopathological groups. TCRdb re-called clones via MiXCR from the PCR reads. These V and J calls originate from TCRdb's pipeline instead of the authors' own analysis. The sample holds about 85,000 clones, less than 10% seen once. CDR1 and CDR2 (germline): SGHDT, YYEEEE. The CDR3 runs 14 residues. V lost 1 base and J lost 1, with 9 bases in between. Concerning this clone itself: Antigen: not known. As the CDR3 is not closed by the conserved phenylalanine or tryptophan, this likely results from a read error.

Thyroid surgery was performed in patients who had received no treatment beforehand. The receptor's source is a female donor with papillary thyroid cancer or a benign thyroid nodule (not recorded which). Some clones in this sample may be carry-over from other donors' samples. The rearrangement uses TRBV5-6 and TRBJ2-7; D is perhaps TRBD2 (5 bases). The specimen was blood. Here the CDR3 DNA reads TGTGCCAGCAGCTTGCCGGGCGGGTCCTACGAGCAGTACCTC. Its translation: CASSLPGGSYEQYL.